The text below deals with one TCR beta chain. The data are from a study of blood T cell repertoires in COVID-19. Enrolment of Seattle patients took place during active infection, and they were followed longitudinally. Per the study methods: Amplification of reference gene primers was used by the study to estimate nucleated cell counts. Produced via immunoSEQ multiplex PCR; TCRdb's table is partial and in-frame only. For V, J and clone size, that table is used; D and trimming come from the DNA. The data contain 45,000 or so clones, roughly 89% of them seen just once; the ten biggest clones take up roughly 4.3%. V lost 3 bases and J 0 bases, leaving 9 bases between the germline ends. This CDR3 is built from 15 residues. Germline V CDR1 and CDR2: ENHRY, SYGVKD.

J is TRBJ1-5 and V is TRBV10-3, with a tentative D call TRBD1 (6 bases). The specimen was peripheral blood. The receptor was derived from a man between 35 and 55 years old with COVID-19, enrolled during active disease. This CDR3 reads CAISERDNSNQPQHF. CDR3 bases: TGTGCCATCAGTGAAAGGGACAATAGCAATCAGCCCCAGCATTTT.